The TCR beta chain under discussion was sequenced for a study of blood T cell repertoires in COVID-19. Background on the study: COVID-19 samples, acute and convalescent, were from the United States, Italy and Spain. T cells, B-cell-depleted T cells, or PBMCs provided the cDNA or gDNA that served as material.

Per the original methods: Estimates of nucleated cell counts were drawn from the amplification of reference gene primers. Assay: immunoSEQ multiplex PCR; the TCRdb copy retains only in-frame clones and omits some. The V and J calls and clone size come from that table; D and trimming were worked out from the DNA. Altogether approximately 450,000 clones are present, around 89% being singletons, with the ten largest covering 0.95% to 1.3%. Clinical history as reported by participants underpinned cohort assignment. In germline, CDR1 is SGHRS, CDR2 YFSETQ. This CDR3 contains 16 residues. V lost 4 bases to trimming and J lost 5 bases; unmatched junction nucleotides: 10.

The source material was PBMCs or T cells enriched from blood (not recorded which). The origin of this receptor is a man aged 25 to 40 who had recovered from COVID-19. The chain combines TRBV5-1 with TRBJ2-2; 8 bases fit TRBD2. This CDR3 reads CASSLSGSRSTGELFF. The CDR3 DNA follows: TGCGCCAGCAGCCTAAGCGGGAGTAGGTCGACCGGGGAGCTGTTTTTT.